This T cell receptor (beta chain) stems from a study of human T cells and chemical hapten exposure. As for the study in general: Sensitization employed 2% DPC on roughly 2 cm by roughly 2 cm of upper inner arm skin.

Source study methods: Sample TCR counts, which ranged from about 20,000 to 750,000, had a median of approximately 95,000. MiXCR was run by TCRdb on the RACE reads, yielding one entry per CDR3 protein. The V and J calls here are based on TCRdb, not the publication. The profile shows about 71,000 distinct CDR3 sequences, 9.8% of them singletons. This clonotype was counted many times. Trimming removed 1 base at V and 2 bases at J, with 12 bases between. Per the germline V gene, CDR1 is SEHNR and CDR2 is FQNEAQ (reference sequence). The CDR3 runs to 16 residues. Time point described: patch test 1, 2 weeks after DPC sensitization. The sample's treatment: therapeutic diphenylcyclopropenone sensitization with weekly scalp DPC.

The sample consisted of whole blood, taken in connection with sensitization to the hapten diphenylcyclopropenone (DPC). The clonotype comes from a woman aged 35 to 49 with alopecia areata. Some clones in this sample may be carry-over from other donors' samples. This rearrangement joins TRBV7-9 to TRBJ1-5; D unclear. The CDR3: CASSLEPGLGNQPQHF. The CDR3 DNA is TGTGCCAGCAGCTTAGAGCCGGGCTTGGGCAATCAGCCCCAGCATTTT. The full variable domain, completed using reference TRBV7-9 and TRBJ1-5, is DTGVSQNPRHKITKRGQNVTFRCDPISEHNRLYWYRQTLGQGPEFLTYFQNEAQLEKSRLLSDRFSAERPKGSFSTLEIQRTEQGDSAMYLCASSLEPGLGNQPQHFGDGTRLSIL.